The 14 T cell receptor beta chains listed next were all sequenced from one sample in a study of CD8+CD57+ T cells in acquired aplastic anemia. Investigators profiled TCR beta VDJ and CDR3 from genomic DNA template. TCRdb recomputed calls from the reads with MiXCR, one row per CDR3 protein. The sample gives 150,000 to 200,000 distinct CDR3 sequences, 55% to 75% of which show up once; 45% is in the top ten. The sequencing sample was made of sorted CD4+, CD8+, or CD8+CD57+ T cells (not recorded which) from PBMCs. Receptor source: a human donor in good health.

The rearrangement links TRBV7-6 to TRBJ1-4; TRBD1 agrees at 11 bases. Germline CDR1 and CDR2: SGHVS and FNYEAQ. V was pared by 6 bases and J by 7 bases, with 1 base of the junction left unmatched. This CDR3 comprises 13 residues. CDR3: CASSGTGGEKLFF. The CDR3 coding sequence is TGTGCCAGCAGTGGGACAGGGGGTGAAAAACTGTTTTTT.

Worth noting for this clonotype: A much more abundant neighbour one base away suggests this may be a read error. The chain carries TRBV13 and TRBJ1-4, with 9 bases matching TRBD1. From germline, CDR1 is PRHDT and CDR2 FYEKMQ (reference sequence). The CDR3 loop spans 16 amino acids. The CDR3 DNA is TGTGCCAACAGCCAATTTGCTGGACAGGGGAATGAAAAACTGTTTTTT. It encodes CANSQFAGQGNEKLFF. Based on the CDR3 plus reference TRBV13 and TRBJ1-4, the full variable domain is AAGVIQSPRHLIKEKRETATLKCYPIPRHDTVYWYQQGPGQDPQFLISFYEKMQSDKGSIPDRFSAQQFSDYHSELNMSSLELGDSALYFCANSQFAGQGNEKLFFGSGTQLSVL.

This chain connects TRBV7-2 to TRBJ1-6, with D possibly TRBD1 on 5 matching bases. V lost 1 base, J lost 7 bases, and 14 bases lay in between. The CDR3 spans 16 residues. Germline-derived CDR1 and CDR2 are SGHTA and FQGNSA. CDR3 DNA: TGTGCCAGCAGCTTAGAGGAACCGGGACCCAATTCACCCCTCCACTTT. Protein product: CASSLEEPGPNSPLHF.

In this sample, this clonotype turned up many times. This chain links TRBV29-1 with TRBJ2-1; tentatively, D is TRBD1 or TRBD2 (5 bases each). Germline V gene lookup returns CDR1 SQVTM and CDR2 ANQGSEA. Trimming removed 1 base at V and 4 bases at J, with 11 bases between. This CDR3 region has 14 residues. The CDR3 reads CSVEGGETYNEQFF. The CDR3 nucleotides read TGCAGCGTTGAAGGAGGGGAGACTTACAATGAGCAGTTCTTC.

Of note for this clonotype: Germline and junction disagree at one end, which may indicate a read error. The V call is TRBV10-3, the J call TRBJ2-1; TRBD2 aligns across 9 bases. CDR1 ENHRY and CDR2 SYGVKD come from the germline V gene. The CDR3 has 15 residues. The CDR3 spells CAIGDIAGAGNEQFF. The CDR3 nucleotides are TGTGCCATCGGTGACATAGCGGGAGCGGGAAATGAGCAGTTCTTC.

The chain employs TRBV20-1 and TRBJ1-1; 9 bases agree with TRBD1. The trim removed 3 bases at V and 5 bases at J, leaving 13 bases unmatched. CDR3 length: 16 amino acids. From germline, CDR1 is DFQATT and CDR2 SNEGSKA (reference sequence). The CDR3 here is CSARDPGTGIWTEAFF. The CDR3 DNA follows: TGCAGTGCTAGGGATCCCGGGACAGGGATATGGACTGAAGCTTTCTTT.

This chain joins TRBV7-9 and TRBJ2-7, with D possibly TRBD1 on 5 matching bases. Germline V gene sequence: CDR1 SEHNR, CDR2 FQNEAQ (reference sequence). The CDR3 is 13 amino acids. Deletions cut 6 bases from V and 3 bases from J, with 12 bases between. CDR3 in amino acids: CASSPGHLYEQYF. DNA of the CDR3: TGTGCCAGCAGTCCCGGACACCTCTACGAGCAGTACTTC.

V is TRBV12-3 or TRBV12-4 and J is TRBJ2-7; D possibly uses TRBD1 or TRBD2 (5 bases each). Trimming shortened V by 5 bases and J by 2 bases, and 16 bases separated the two germline ends. The CDR3 covers 15 residues. The CDR3 DNA sequence: TGTGCCAGCAGTCCCAGGGCGGGTTCTGCCTACGAGCAGTACTTC. Encoded protein: CASSPRAGSAYEQYF.

This clonotype was detected many times. The V and J genes are TRBV4-3 and TRBJ2-3, with TRBD2 matching 8 bases. Germline V lookup: CDR1 LGHNA, CDR2 YSLEER. Trimming cost V 2 bases and J 0 bases; bases outside gene matches: 19. The CDR3 runs to 21 residues. The CDR3 coding sequence is TGCGCCAGCAGCCAATACGCGGCCGGGACTAGGGATTCCCCTAGCACAGATACGCAGTATTTT. It translates to CASSQYAAGTRDSPSTDTQYF.

The CDR3 sequence is CASPPRRAYSYEQYF. CDR3 nucleotide sequence: TGTGCCAGCCCCCCGAGGCGGGCCTACTCCTACGAGCAGTACTTC. This chain uses TRBV9 with TRBJ2-7; D is perhaps TRBD2 (5 bases). Germline V CDR1 and CDR2: SGDLS, YYNGEE. The length of the CDR3 is 15 residues. Trimming pared 7 bases from V and 0 bases from J, leaving 17 bases between.

The chain couples TRBV10-3 to TRBJ1-1; no definite D call. Trimming pared 6 bases from V and 3 bases from J, leaving 11 bases between. Germline CDR1 and CDR2: ENHRY and SYGVKD. CDR3 length equals 13 residues. The CDR3 bases are TGTGCCATCAGGGTAAAGTTGGACACTGAAGCTTTCTTT. It yields the protein CAIRVKLDTEAFF.

The rearrangement joins TRBV10-3 to TRBJ1-5; 7 nucleotides line up with TRBD1. Per the germline V gene, CDR1 is ENHRY and CDR2 is SYGVKD. This CDR3 comprises 14 residues. V was pared by 5 bases and J by 7 bases, with 8 bases of the junction left unmatched. Here the CDR3 reads CAISRGRGIQPQHF. CDR3 nucleotides: TGTGCCATCAGTAGGGGGCGCGGGATACAGCCCCAGCATTTT.

Notes on this clonotype: The CDR3 carries no conserved terminal phenylalanine or tryptophan, so it likely arises from a read error. The gene calls are TRBV7-6 and TRBJ1-1, with D uncertain. The V gene's germline CDR1 is SGHVS and CDR2 FNYEAQ. This CDR3 region has 14 residues. The CDR3 is CASSLAPLGTEAFV. The CDR3 nucleotides read TGTGCCAGCAGCTTAGCGCCTTTGGGCACTGAGGCTTTCGTT.

The chain carries TRBV9 and TRBJ2-1, with D unresolved. This CDR3 has 13 residues. Trimming left V 0 bases short and J 5 bases short, with 6 bases between. In germline, CDR1 is SGDLS, CDR2 YYNGEE. In nucleotides, the CDR3 is TGTGCCAGCAGCGTAGCACGGAACAATGAGCAGTTCTTC. It translates to CASSVARNNEQFF.